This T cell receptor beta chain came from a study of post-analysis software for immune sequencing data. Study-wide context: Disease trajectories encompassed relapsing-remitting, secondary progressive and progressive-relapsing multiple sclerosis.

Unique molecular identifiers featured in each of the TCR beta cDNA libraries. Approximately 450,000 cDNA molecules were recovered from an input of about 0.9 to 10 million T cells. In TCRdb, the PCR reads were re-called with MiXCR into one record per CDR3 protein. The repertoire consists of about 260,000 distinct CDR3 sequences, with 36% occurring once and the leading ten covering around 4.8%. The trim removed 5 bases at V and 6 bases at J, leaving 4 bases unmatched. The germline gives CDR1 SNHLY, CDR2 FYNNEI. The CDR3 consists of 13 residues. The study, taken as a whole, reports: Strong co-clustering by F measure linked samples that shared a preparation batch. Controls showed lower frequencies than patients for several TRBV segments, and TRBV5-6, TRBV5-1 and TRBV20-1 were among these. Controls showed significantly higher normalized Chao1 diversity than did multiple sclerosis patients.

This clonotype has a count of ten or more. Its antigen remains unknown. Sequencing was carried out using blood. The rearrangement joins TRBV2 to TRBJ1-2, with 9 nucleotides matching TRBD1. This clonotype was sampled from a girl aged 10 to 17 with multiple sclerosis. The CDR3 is CASSNRGQDGYTF. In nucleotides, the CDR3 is TGTGCCAGCAGTAACAGGGGGCAGGATGGCTACACCTTC. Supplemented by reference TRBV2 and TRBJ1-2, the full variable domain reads EPEVTQTPSHQVTQMGQEVILRCVPISNHLYFYWYRQILGQKVEFLVSFYNNEISEKSEIFDDQFSVERPDGSNFTLKIRSTKLEDSAMYFCASSNRGQDGYTFGSGTRLTVV.